One sample yielded the 32 T cell receptor beta chains listed below, sequenced in a study of blood T cell repertoires in COVID-19. Profiled with immunoSEQ multiplex PCR; TCRdb holds only in-frame clones, not every one. The profile covers more than 95,000 clones, with 70% to 85% appearing a single time and 7.5% taken by the ten largest. The specimen sequenced was peripheral blood. These receptor sequences come from a man between 65 and 79 years old with active or convalescent COVID-19.

J is TRBJ2-3 and V is TRBV9; perhaps TRBD2 as D (5 bases). Trimming pared 4 bases from V and 3 bases from J, leaving 15 bases between. From germline, CDR1 is SGDLS and CDR2 YYNGEE. The CDR3 is made up of 15 amino acids. Here the CDR3 reads CASSPDSRSTDTQYF. CDR3 DNA sequence: TGTGCCAGCAGCCCGGACTCCCGATCGACAGATACGCAGTATTTT.

The chain is built from TRBV12-5 and TRBJ2-5, with a possible D match to TRBD1 (6 bases). The CDR3 loop spans 14 amino acids. Germline V gene lookup returns CDR1 LGHNT and CDR2 FRNRAP. V was clipped by 0 bases and J by 5 bases, with 10 bases between them. CDR3 nucleotide sequence: TGTGCTAGTGGTTTGGTAACAGGGTGGGAGACCCAGTACTTC. Protein sequence: CASGLVTGWETQYF.

CDR3 in amino acids: CAKPTGTPFSDGYTF. The CDR3 DNA is TGTGCCAAACCAACCGGGACACCTTTTTCTGATGGCTACACCTTC. The rearrangement joins TRBV24-1 to TRBJ1-2, with D possibly being TRBD1 (6 bases). This CDR3 spans 15 amino acids. The V gene's germline CDR1 is KGHDR and CDR2 SFDVKD. V was cut by 11 bases and J by 6 bases, with 24 bases left in between.

This clone came up many times. CDR3 sequence (DNA): TGTGCCAGCAGTTCGGGACAGGGGCTACAAGAGACCCAGTACTTC. Residues: CASSSGQGLQETQYF. The genes are TRBV27 and TRBJ2-5, with 10 bases aligning to TRBD1. The CDR3 consists of 15 residues. Germline V gene lookup returns CDR1 MNHEY and CDR2 SMNVEV (reference sequence). After removal of 4 bases from V and 2 bases from J, the junction contained 4 bases not matched to a gene.

In this sample, this clone turned up once. The rearrangement links TRBV12-3 or TRBV12-4 to TRBJ1-3; D ambiguous. The CDR3 has 13 amino acids. The V end was cut by 1 base, the J end by 3 bases, with 4 bases between. The CDR3 nucleotides read TGTGCCAGCAGTTTAGTCGGTGGAAACACCATATATTTT. Amino acids: CASSLVGGNTIYF.

A single count supports this clone. The rearrangement uses TRBV19 and TRBJ2-2; 14 positions match TRBD2. Germline V CDR1 and CDR2: LNHDA, SQIVND (reference sequence). The CDR3 is made up of 19 amino acids. The J segment lost 4 bases and the V segment lost 5 bases, leaving 12 bases of the junction unmatched. CDR3 region: CASSVKPGLAGAGTGELFF. CDR3 nucleotides: TGTGCCAGTAGTGTAAAACCGGGACTAGCGGGAGCCGGCACCGGGGAGCTGTTTTTT.

The gene calls are TRBV28 and TRBJ1-1; tentative D call: TRBD1 (6 bases). The CDR3 length is 17 residues. Per the germline V gene, CDR1 is MDHEN and CDR2 is SYDVKM. Trimming pared 1 base from V and 2 bases from J, leaving 17 bases between. For the CDR3, the DNA is TGTGCCAGCAGTTTATTAAGGGGGGGAGGAGTAAACACTGAAGCTTTCTTT. Translated: CASSLLRGGGVNTEAFF.

The chain employs TRBV5-4 and TRBJ1-2; 7 positions agree with TRBD1. This CDR3 contains 14 residues. Per the germline V gene, CDR1 is SGHNT and CDR2 is YYREEE (reference sequence). J lost 5 bases, V lost 2 bases, and 6 bases had no gene match. Here the CDR3 reads CASSFQGDWYGYTF. The CDR3 DNA follows: TGTGCCAGCAGCTTTCAGGGGGATTGGTATGGCTACACCTTC.

The chain joins TRBV27 to TRBJ2-7; 10 positions match TRBD2. Trimming took 4 bases from V and 0 from J; bases not matched to a gene: 3. This CDR3 contains 15 residues. The V gene's germline CDR1 is MNHEY and CDR2 SMNVEV (reference sequence). The CDR3 sequence is CASSSLAGFSYEQYF. The CDR3 DNA sequence: TGTGCCAGCAGTTCACTAGCGGGGTTCTCCTACGAGCAGTACTTC.

This chain links TRBV5-1 with TRBJ2-1, with TRBD2 as a possible D gene (7 bases). V lost 10 bases to trimming and J lost 5 bases, with 22 bases between them. Germline V lookup: CDR1 SGHRS, CDR2 YFSETQ. The CDR3 sequence is 15 residues long. CDR3 in DNA: TGCGCCTCCTCCCCGGGGGGCCTCAGCAACAATGAGCAGTTCTTC. Protein sequence: CASSPGGLSNNEQFF.

The CDR3 nucleotides read TGTGCCAGCAGCTTGACAGGGCTGTACAATCAGCCCCAGCATTTT. Residues: CASSLTGLYNQPQHF. V is TRBV5-5 and J is TRBJ1-5; D may be TRBD1 (6 bases). The CDR3 sequence is 15 residues long. Germline V gene data show CDR1 as SGHKS and CDR2 as YYEKEE (reference sequence). Trimming removed 1 base from V and 3 bases from J, with 11 bases in between.

This clone was observed a few times. The chain couples TRBV5-6 to TRBJ2-3; a weak D match, TRBD1 (6 bases). V was trimmed by 4 bases and J by 7 bases, leaving 16 bases between them. This CDR3 region has 14 residues. The germline gives CDR1 SGHDT, CDR2 YYEEEE. This chain's CDR3 is CASSPPGGSNTQYF. The CDR3 coding sequence is TGTGCCAGCAGCCCTCCTGGGGGCTCGAATACGCAGTATTTT.

V and J are TRBV7-9 and TRBJ2-7; 8 nucleotides match TRBD1. V lost 4 bases, J lost 10 bases, and 12 bases stayed unmatched. Per the germline V gene, CDR1 is SEHNR and CDR2 is FQNEAQ (reference sequence). The CDR3 is 14 residues long. The CDR3 DNA reads TGTGCCAGCAGCTCAGGGGGCGGTGTAGTACAACAGTACTTC. Translated: CASSSGGGVVQQYF.

The rearrangement joins TRBV5-1 to TRBJ2-1; 9 bases line up with TRBD2. Germline V gene sequence: CDR1 SGHRS, CDR2 YFSETQ. The junction had 5 bases not matched to a gene; V was cut back by 1 base and J by 0 bases. This CDR3 has 17 residues. CDR3 amino acids: CASSLRLAGSSYNEQFF. The CDR3 DNA follows: TGCGCCAGCAGCTTGAGGCTAGCGGGGAGCTCCTACAATGAGCAGTTCTTC.

The chain combines TRBV6-7 with TRBJ2-2; TRBD2 matches 16 bases. TRBV6-7 has ORF status, its function being uncertain. The length of the CDR3 is 21 residues. V gave up 2 bases and J gave up 10 bases; unmatched junction bases: 19. The CDR3 loop reads CASSYRPLGLAGGLCNEELFF. The CDR3 coding sequence is TGTGCCAGCAGTTACCGACCCCTGGGACTAGCGGGGGGGCTGTGTAACGAGGAGCTGTTTTTT.

The V call is TRBV9, the J call TRBJ2-1, with D uncertain. The CDR3 sequence is 17 residues long. Trimming took off 0 bases at V and 0 bases at J, with 13 bases between the two ends. The germline V gene has CDR1 SGDLS and CDR2 YYNGEE. As DNA, the CDR3 is TGTGCCAGCAGCGTAGACCCCCGAGCGAGCTCCTACAATGAGCAGTTCTTC. It translates to CASSVDPRASSYNEQFF.

The chain has TRBV6-5 and TRBJ1-2; 9 nucleotides align to TRBD1. Germline assignment: CDR1 MNHEY and CDR2 SVGAGI. J gave up 3 bases and V 4 bases, and 9 bases lay outside the gene matches. There are 16 residues in the CDR3. In DNA, the CDR3 is TGTGCCAGCAGTTTCAACCGGGACAGGGTTGACTATGGCTACACCTTC. This codes for CASSFNRDRVDYGYTF.

This clone has more than one count but fewer than ten. CDR3 sequence (DNA): TGCGCCAGCCGACTAGCGGGGGCCCGAGGGACCTACGAGCAGTACTTC. Translating gives CASRLAGARGTYEQYF. The chain recombines TRBV5-1 with TRBJ2-7; TRBD2 matches at 12 bases. Germline V CDR1 and CDR2: SGHRS, YFSETQ. V was pared by 7 bases and J by 2 bases, with 10 bases of the junction left unmatched. The CDR3 extends over 16 amino acids.

This sequence joins TRBV19 and TRBJ1-4, with D possibly being TRBD1 (5 bases). V was pared by 4 bases and J by 0 bases, with 12 bases between. The germline V gene has CDR1 LNHDA and CDR2 SQIVND (reference sequence). The CDR3 consists of 16 residues. As DNA, the CDR3 is TGTGCCAGTAGTAGGGGGGGGAGTGCAACTAATGAAAAACTGTTTTTT. Protein product: CASSRGGSATNEKLFF.

The chain joins TRBV7-2 to TRBJ2-3; 7 bases are shared with TRBD2. V shed 7 bases, J shed 2 bases, and the junction held 9 bases outside the gene matches. Germline CDR1 SGHTA, CDR2 FQGNSA. This CDR3 has 15 residues. The CDR3: CASTQPGGYTDTQYF. CDR3 DNA sequence: TGTGCCAGCACTCAACCGGGAGGATACACAGATACGCAGTATTTT.

CDR3 sequence reads: CASSYGGSETQYF. The CDR3 bases are TGTGCCAGCAGTTACGGGGGGTCGGAGACCCAGTACTTC. The rearrangement uses TRBV6-5 and TRBJ2-5, with D possibly TRBD2 on 6 matching bases. CDR3 length: 13 residues. CDR1 and CDR2 (germline): MNHEY, SVGAGI. Trimming took 2 bases from V and 5 from J, leaving 9 bases between them.

J is TRBJ1-6 and V is TRBV19; D unresolved. CDR1 LNHDA and CDR2 SQIVND come from the germline V gene (reference sequence). The CDR3 has 13 amino acids. V lost 0 bases, J lost 8 bases, and 5 bases lay in between. The CDR3, as DNA: TGTGCCAGTAGTATAGATCGGGATTCACCCCTCCACTTT. It codes for CASSIDRDSPLHF.

The chain is built from TRBV2 and TRBJ1-5; D is unclear. Germline CDR1 and CDR2: SNHLY and FYNNEI. This CDR3 region has 14 residues. The ends were cut back, 7 bases at V and 0 bases at J, with 10 bases in the middle. CDR3 in amino acids: CASMDSYSNQPQHF. CDR3 DNA: TGTGCCAGCATGGACTCCTATAGCAATCAGCCCCAGCATTTT.

This chain links TRBV18 with TRBJ1-2; D possibly corresponds to TRBD1 (5 bases). V lost 3 bases to trimming and J lost 4 bases, with 9 bases between them. The germline V gene encodes CDR1 KGHSH and CDR2 LQKENI. This CDR3 region has 13 residues. CDR3 sequence reads: CASSPQGLYGYTF. The CDR3 coding sequence is TGTGCCAGCTCACCTCAGGGACTCTATGGCTACACCTTC.

This chain joins TRBV18 and TRBJ2-3; D possibly corresponds to TRBD2 (6 bases). Trimming took off 3 bases at V and 2 bases at J, with 15 bases between the two ends. The length of the CDR3 is 16 residues. Germline values: CDR1 KGHSH, CDR2 LQKENI. Here the CDR3 reads CASSPNTPGLTDTQYF. The DNA for the CDR3 is TGTGCCAGCTCACCGAATACTCCGGGACTCACAGATACGCAGTATTTT.

The chain has TRBV7-2 and TRBJ2-1; TRBD2 aligns across 7 bases. CDR1 SGHTA and CDR2 FQGNSA come from the germline V gene. The V gene end was trimmed by 4 bases and the J gene end by 2 bases; junction bases not matched to a gene: 5. The CDR3 is made up of 15 amino acids. The CDR3 sequence is CASSYGGSTYNEQFF. The CDR3 nucleotides are TGTGCCAGCAGCTACGGGGGGAGTACCTACAATGAGCAGTTCTTC.

The J gene is TRBJ1-1, the V gene TRBV18, with 9 bases matching TRBD1. V lost 5 bases and J lost 4; bases outside the gene matches: 8. Germline assignment: CDR1 KGHSH and CDR2 LQKENI. The CDR3 has 15 amino acids. The CDR3 DNA reads as TGTGCCAGCTCATGGCCGGGACAGGGTTTCACTGAAGCTTTCTTT. Residues: CASSWPGQGFTEAFF.

This chain joins TRBV28 and TRBJ2-7; 7 bases align to TRBD2. CDR3 length equals 15 residues. With V trimmed by 6 bases and J by 5 bases, 13 bases remained unmatched. Germline CDR1 and CDR2: MDHEN and SYDVKM. The CDR3 spells CASRHGTIQFHEQYF. The CDR3 DNA reads TGTGCCAGCAGACACGGGACTATCCAGTTCCACGAGCAGTACTTC.

The table lists this clone with a count of one. The rearrangement uses TRBV25-1 and TRBJ1-2, with a weak D call TRBD1 (6 bases). Germline CDR1 reads MGHDK; CDR2 reads SYGVNS. The CDR3 totals 16 residues. Trimming removed 3 bases from V and 6 bases from J, with 20 bases in between. The CDR3 here is CASSDRRTATSHGYTF. The CDR3 bases are TGTGCCAGCAGTGACAGGAGGACAGCCACGTCTCATGGCTACACCTTC.

This sequence joins TRBV10-1 and TRBJ2-6; tentative D call: TRBD2 (6 bases). Germline values: CDR1 WNHNN, CDR2 SYGVQD (reference sequence). This CDR3 region has 20 residues. V lost 3 bases and J 4 bases, leaving 25 bases between the germline ends. Written as DNA, the CDR3 is TGCGCCAGCAGTGACCACTGGGGGAGGAACAGGCCGGGGGGGGCCAACGTCCTGACTTTC. The encoded protein is CASSDHWGRNRPGGANVLTF.

This clone was detected a few times. The chain uses TRBV11-3 and TRBJ2-3; the match to TRBD2 covers 15 bases. CDR3 size: 17 residues. The germline gives CDR1 SGHNT, CDR2 YENEEA. J was trimmed by 4 bases and V by 5 bases; bases with no gene match: 7. CDR3 DNA: TGTGCCAGCAGCCAAGGGACTAGCGGGAGGAGCGCAGATACGCAGTATTTT. Protein: CASSQGTSGRSADTQYF.

The rearrangement joins TRBV6-5 to TRBJ1-1; 7 bases are shared with TRBD1. The CDR3 extends over 14 amino acids. The V gene end was trimmed by 2 bases and the J gene end by 4 bases; junction bases not matched to a gene: 4. Germline V lookup: CDR1 MNHEY, CDR2 SVGAGI. The CDR3 sequence: CASSYGQGGTEAFF. The CDR3 DNA is TGTGCCAGCAGTTACGGGCAGGGGGGCACTGAAGCTTTCTTT.